Below are 15 T cell receptor beta chains sequenced from a single sample in a study of blood T cells in healthy people across ages. A second PCR, run for roughly 7 to 12 cycles, used a sample-barcoded 5' primer plus a J-beta primer mix. TCRdb itself ran the 5' RACE reads through MiXCR, one entry per CDR3 protein. The profile covers approximately 800,000 distinct CDR3 sequences, with around 45% appearing a single time and 15% to 20% taken by the ten largest. Specimen: blood. The receptors stem from a man at least 80 years old in good health.

To note about this clonotype: The junction departs from the called germline gene at one end, perhaps through a read error. The V and J genes are TRBV12-3 or TRBV12-4 and TRBJ2-6, with 8 bases lining up with TRBD1. This CDR3 has 15 amino acids. CDR3 residues: CASNRQGSGTNVLTF. The CDR3 DNA follows: TGTGCCAGCAATAGACAGGGGTCTGGGACCAACGTCCTGACTTTC.

The V gene is TRBV4-1, the J gene TRBJ2-7; 12 positions match TRBD2. The DNA matches TRBJ2-5 better at its end, which makes the J call doubtful. The CDR3 is 17 residues long. Germline loops: CDR1 MGHRA, CDR2 YSYEKL. The CDR3, as DNA: TGCGCCAGCAGCCAACTTTCTAGCGGGGGGGCACAACAGACCCAGTACTTC. Its protein is CASSQLSSGGAQQTQYF.

The chain links TRBV29-1 to TRBJ2-2, with D possibly matching TRBD1 (6 bases). The CDR3 length is 15 residues. Trimming removed 7 bases at V and 5 bases at J, with 20 bases between. The germline gives CDR1 SQVTM, CDR2 ANQGSEA. CDR3 sequence reads: CSAVQTQGWTGELFF. The DNA of the CDR3 is TGCAGCGCCGTGCAAACACAGGGTTGGACCGGGGAGCTGTTTTTT.

The CDR3 DNA follows: TGTGCCAGCACACGCCAGGGGCCCAATCAGCCCCAGCATTTT. Amino acids: CASTRQGPNQPQHF. The rearrangement joins TRBV12-3 or TRBV12-4 to TRBJ1-5; TRBD1 is a possible D gene (6 bases). V was cut by 7 bases and J by 3 bases, with 13 bases left in between. This CDR3 comprises 14 residues.

This clonotype was seen just once. This chain connects TRBV2 to TRBJ2-1; D may be TRBD2 (6 bases). Trimming took 7 bases from V and 1 from J, leaving 17 bases between them. The CDR3 spans 16 residues. The germline V gene has CDR1 SNHLY and CDR2 FYNNEI. CDR3 nucleotide sequence: TGTGCCAGCAATCGGTGGGTAGCGGAATCCTACAATGAGCAGTTCTTC. Translation: CASNRWVAESYNEQFF.

This clonotype has only a few counts. The gene calls are TRBV29-1 and TRBJ2-1; 8 bases fit TRBD2. V lost 7 bases, J lost 0 bases, and 14 bases stayed unmatched. The CDR3 is 17 amino acids. Germline values: CDR1 SQVTM, CDR2 ANQGSEA. The DNA for the CDR3 is TGCAGCGCTGGGGGTGCTAGCGGGTTACCCTCCTACAATGAGCAGTTCTTC. Its translation is CSAGGASGLPSYNEQFF.

This clonotype was seen a handful of times. The chain uses TRBV27 and TRBJ1-4; perhaps TRBD1 as D (5 bases). This CDR3 is 15 amino acids long. Trimming took off 4 bases at V and 8 bases at J, with 17 bases between the two ends. The V gene's germline CDR1 is MNHEY and CDR2 SMNVEV (reference sequence). Here the CDR3 DNA reads TGTGCCAGCAGTTCCCGGGGACTTTTAGGAGAAAAACTGTTTTTT. This translates into CASSSRGLLGEKLFF.

The chain joins TRBV20-1 to TRBJ1-4, with 7 bases that match TRBD1. V trimming: 5 bases; J trimming: 6 bases; junction bases outside the gene matches: 6. Germline V gene sequence: CDR1 DFQATT, CDR2 SNEGSKA (reference sequence). This CDR3 contains 13 residues. The DNA for the CDR3 is TGCAGTGCTTACAGGGGATTGGATGAAAAACTGTTTTTT. Translating it yields CSAYRGLDEKLFF.

The rearrangement joins TRBV20-1 to TRBJ2-5; the D gene is possibly TRBD1 (5 bases). The CDR3 extends over 11 amino acids. Germline-derived CDR1 and CDR2 are DFQATT and SNEGSKA (reference sequence). The V end lost 4 bases, the J end lost 8 bases, and 11 bases lay between the germline ends. The CDR3 protein is CSAKGVATQYF. The CDR3 DNA reads TGCAGTGCTAAAGGGGTAGCTACCCAGTACTTC.

V is TRBV7-2 and J is TRBJ2-5; 11 positions match TRBD2. With V trimmed by 2 bases and J by 13 bases, 12 bases remained unmatched. CDR1 is SGHTA, CDR2 FQGNSA, per germline. CDR3 length equals 15 residues. As DNA, the CDR3 is TGTGCCAGCAGCTTACTTAGCGGGAGGGCGGATGAGCGGTACTTC. The encoded protein is CASSLLSGRADERYF.

This chain connects TRBV3-1 to TRBJ1-2, with D unresolved. The germline V gene has CDR1 LGHDT and CDR2 YNNKEL (reference sequence). The CDR3 is 14 amino acids. V lost 0 bases, J lost 7 bases, and 12 bases lay in between. CDR3 nucleotides: TGTGCCAGCAGCCAAGATGTAAGGGTTGGTGGCTACACCTTC. It is translated as CASSQDVRVGGYTF.

This clonotype was seen a handful of times. This chain links TRBV29-1 with TRBJ2-7; 7 bases line up with TRBD1. The V and J ends lost 4 bases and 1 base, in that order; junction bases with no gene match: 7. Germline CDR1 and CDR2: SQVTM and ANQGSEA. The CDR3 totals 14 residues. The CDR3 protein is CSVAERQGSYEQYF. DNA for the CDR3: TGCAGCGTTGCCGAAAGACAGGGATCCTACGAGCAGTACTTC.

Details on this clonotype: Sequence at one end of the junction differs from germline and may be a read error. The chain employs TRBV12-3 or TRBV12-4 and TRBJ1-6; D is unclear. The CDR3 has 14 residues. This chain's CDR3 is CASSLRGGRSPPHF. DNA of the CDR3: TGTGCCAGCAGTTTGCGTGGAGGGCGTTCACCCCCCCACTTT.

This clonotype has only a few counts. V usage is TRBV12-3 or TRBV12-4 and J usage is TRBJ2-3; TRBD2 is a possible D gene (5 bases). Trimming removed 5 bases at V and 0 bases at J, with 12 bases between. This CDR3 is 15 amino acids long. The CDR3: CASSPQRTSTDTQYF. The CDR3 DNA reads as TGTGCCAGCAGTCCTCAGCGGACTAGCACAGATACGCAGTATTTT.

This clonotype was picked up a small number of times. J is TRBJ1-1 and V is TRBV7-2; D not resolved. V was shortened by 5 bases and J by 5 bases, with 15 bases between the two germline ends. The germline V gene encodes CDR1 SGHTA and CDR2 FQGNSA. The CDR3 contains 14 residues. CDR3 DNA: TGTGCCAGCAGCCCTTTGGGAGGGATGACTGAAGCTTTCTTT. Translating it yields CASSPLGGMTEAFF. Together with reference TRBV7-2 and TRBJ1-1, the CDR3 gives the full variable domain: GAGVSQSPSNKVTEKGKDVELRCDPISGHTALYWYRQSLGQGLEFLIYFQGNSAPDKSGLPSDRFSAERTGGSVSTLTIQRTQQEDSAVYLCASSPLGGMTEAFFGQGTRLTVV.